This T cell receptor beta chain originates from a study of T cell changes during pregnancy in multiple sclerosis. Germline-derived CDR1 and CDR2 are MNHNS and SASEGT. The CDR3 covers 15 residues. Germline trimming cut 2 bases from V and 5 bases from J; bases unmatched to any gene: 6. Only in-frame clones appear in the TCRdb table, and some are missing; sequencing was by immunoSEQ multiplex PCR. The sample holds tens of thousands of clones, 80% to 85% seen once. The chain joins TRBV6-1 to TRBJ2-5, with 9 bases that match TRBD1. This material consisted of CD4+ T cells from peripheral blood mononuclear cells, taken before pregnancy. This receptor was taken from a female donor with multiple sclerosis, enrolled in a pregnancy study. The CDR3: CASSEIQGAWETQYF. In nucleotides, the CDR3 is TGTGCCAGCAGTGAAATACAGGGGGCCTGGGAGACCCAGTACTTC.